This TCR beta chain comes out of a study of cytomegalovirus exposure and HLA in healthy donors. Study-wide context: Of around 400 genotyped donors, 81% grouped in the Caucasian-associated ancestry cluster.

Points from the study as a whole: Reportedly, HLA-A and HLA-B alleles of most subjects were accurately predicted from TCR beta. Clonal expansion was found to be greater in HLA-associated TCR beta chains than in equally common others in a later analysis. Some segments of the V type, notably TRBV6-2 and TRBV6-3, were excluded as indistinguishable.

The ends lost 7 bases at V and 4 bases at J; junction bases unmatched: 7. This CDR3 is built from 16 residues. Germline CDR1 is SNHLY and CDR2 is FYNNEI. Primers included in the PCR were 60 Vbeta and 13 Jbeta primers. Repertoires were generated with immunoSEQ multiplex PCR, while TCRdb's copy carries only in-frame clones and drops some. Counted here are approximately 160,000 clones, roughly 80% occurring once; the ten biggest clones make up 0.35% to 0.45%. Concerning this clone itself: The antigen is undetermined.

The chain uses TRBV2 and TRBJ2-6; TRBD1 matches at 10 bases. Source material: PBMCs. This sequence was found in a boy aged 2 to 10 in good health and CMV-seronegative. For the CDR3, the DNA is TGTGCCAGCACCTTGGACAGGGGGTCCGGGGCCAACGTCCTGACTTTC. It yields the protein CASTLDRGSGANVLTF.